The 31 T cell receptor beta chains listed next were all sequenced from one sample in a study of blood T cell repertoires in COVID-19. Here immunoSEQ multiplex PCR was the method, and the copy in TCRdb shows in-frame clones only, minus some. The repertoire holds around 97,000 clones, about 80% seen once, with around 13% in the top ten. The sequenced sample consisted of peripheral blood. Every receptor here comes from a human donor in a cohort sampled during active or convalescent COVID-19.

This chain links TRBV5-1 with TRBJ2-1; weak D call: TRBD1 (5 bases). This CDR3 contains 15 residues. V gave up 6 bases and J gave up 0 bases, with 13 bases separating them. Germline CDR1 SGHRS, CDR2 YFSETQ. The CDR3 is CASTPQGSSYNEQFF. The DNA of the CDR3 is TGCGCCAGCACGCCCCAGGGTAGCTCCTACAATGAGCAGTTCTTC.

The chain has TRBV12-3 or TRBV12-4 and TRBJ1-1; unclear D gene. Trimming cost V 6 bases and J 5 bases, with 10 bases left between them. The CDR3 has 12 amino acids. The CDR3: CASSRSLTEAFF. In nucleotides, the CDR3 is TGTGCCAGCAGCCGGTCTTTAACTGAAGCTTTCTTT.

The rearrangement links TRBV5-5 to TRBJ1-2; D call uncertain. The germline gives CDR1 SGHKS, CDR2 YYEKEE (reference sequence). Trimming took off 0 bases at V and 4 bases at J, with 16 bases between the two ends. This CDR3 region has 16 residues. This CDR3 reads CASSLEMRDGVYGYTF. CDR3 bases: TGTGCCAGCAGCTTGGAAATGAGGGATGGCGTCTATGGCTACACCTTC.

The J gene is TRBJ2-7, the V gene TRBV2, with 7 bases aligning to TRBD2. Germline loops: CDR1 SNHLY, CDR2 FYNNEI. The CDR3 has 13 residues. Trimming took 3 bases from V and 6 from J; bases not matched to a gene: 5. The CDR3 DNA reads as TGTGCCAGCAGTGATGGGGGGGTAGGCGAGCAGTACTTC. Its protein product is CASSDGGVGEQYF.

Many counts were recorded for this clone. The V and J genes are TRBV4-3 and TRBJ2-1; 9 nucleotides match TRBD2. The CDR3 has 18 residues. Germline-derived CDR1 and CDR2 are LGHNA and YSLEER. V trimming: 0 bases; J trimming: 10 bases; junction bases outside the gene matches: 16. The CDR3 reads CASSQDPLGSGGRREQFF. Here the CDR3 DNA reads TGCGCCAGCAGCCAAGATCCTCTGGGGAGCGGGGGGCGGCGAGAGCAGTTCTTC.

The CDR3 region is CASRPSDGTNYGYTF. CDR3 nucleotides: TGTGCCAGCCGTCCCTCGGACGGGACTAACTATGGCTACACCTTC. The rearrangement uses TRBV28 and TRBJ1-2; D is unclear. CDR3 length: 15 residues. Germline CDR1 MDHEN, CDR2 SYDVKM. V gave up 8 bases and J gave up 0 bases, with 16 bases separating them.

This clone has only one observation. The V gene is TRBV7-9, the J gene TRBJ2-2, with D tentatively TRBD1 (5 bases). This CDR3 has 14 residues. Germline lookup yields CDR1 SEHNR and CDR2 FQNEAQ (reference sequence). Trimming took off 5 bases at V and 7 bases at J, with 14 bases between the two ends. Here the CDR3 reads CASSHHVTVGELFF. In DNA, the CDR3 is TGTGCCAGCAGCCATCATGTGACAGTCGGGGAGCTGTTTTTT.

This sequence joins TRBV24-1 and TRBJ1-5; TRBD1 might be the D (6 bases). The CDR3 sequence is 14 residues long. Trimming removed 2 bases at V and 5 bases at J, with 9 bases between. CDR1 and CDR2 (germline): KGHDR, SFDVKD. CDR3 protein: CATSDWGGHQPQHF. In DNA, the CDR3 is TGTGCCACCAGTGATTGGGGGGGGCATCAGCCCCAGCATTTT.

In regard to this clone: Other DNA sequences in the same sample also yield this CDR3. The CDR3 reads CSVGQNYGYTF. For the CDR3, the DNA is TGCAGCGTTGGACAGAACTATGGCTACACCTTC. The chain combines TRBV29-1 with TRBJ1-2; a possible D gene is TRBD1 (5 bases). The CDR3 extends over 11 amino acids. Looked up from germline, CDR1 is SQVTM and CDR2 is ANQGSEA. V gave up 4 bases and J gave up 2 bases, with 5 bases separating them.

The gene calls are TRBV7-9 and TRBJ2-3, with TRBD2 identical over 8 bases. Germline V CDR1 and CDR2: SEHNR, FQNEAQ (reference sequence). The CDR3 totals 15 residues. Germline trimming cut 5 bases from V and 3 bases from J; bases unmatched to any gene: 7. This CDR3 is CASSTGLVETDTQYF. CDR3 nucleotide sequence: TGTGCCAGCAGCACGGGACTAGTAGAAACAGATACGCAGTATTTT.

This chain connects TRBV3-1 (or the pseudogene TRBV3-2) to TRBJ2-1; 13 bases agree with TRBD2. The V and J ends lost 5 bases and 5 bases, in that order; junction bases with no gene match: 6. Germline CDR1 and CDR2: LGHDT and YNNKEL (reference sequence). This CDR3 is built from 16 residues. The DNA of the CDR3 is TGTGCCAGCAGCGCACTAGCGGGGGGGCCGCACAATGAGCAGTTCTTC. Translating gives CASSALAGGPHNEQFF.

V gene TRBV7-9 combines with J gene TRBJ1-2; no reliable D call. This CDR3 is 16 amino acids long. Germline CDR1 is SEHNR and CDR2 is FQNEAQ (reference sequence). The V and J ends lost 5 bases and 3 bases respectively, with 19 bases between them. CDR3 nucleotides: TGTGCCAGCAGCGCCAATTCGGGGTTTGCAGACTATGGCTACACCTTC. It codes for CASSANSGFADYGYTF.

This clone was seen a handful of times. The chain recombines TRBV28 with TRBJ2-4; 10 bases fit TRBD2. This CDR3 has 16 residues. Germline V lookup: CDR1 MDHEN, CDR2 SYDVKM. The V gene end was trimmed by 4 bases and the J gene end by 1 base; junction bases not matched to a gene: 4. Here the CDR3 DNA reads TGTGCCAGCAGTTCCTCTAGCGGGGGTGCCAAAAACATTCAGTACTTC. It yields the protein CASSSSSGGAKNIQYF.

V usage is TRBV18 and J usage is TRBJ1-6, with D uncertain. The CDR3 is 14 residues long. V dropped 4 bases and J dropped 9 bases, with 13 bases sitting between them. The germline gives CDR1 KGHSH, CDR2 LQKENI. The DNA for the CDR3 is TGTGCCAGCTCACGGCAAGAAGCTAGTTCACCCCTCCACTTT. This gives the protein CASSRQEASSPLHF.

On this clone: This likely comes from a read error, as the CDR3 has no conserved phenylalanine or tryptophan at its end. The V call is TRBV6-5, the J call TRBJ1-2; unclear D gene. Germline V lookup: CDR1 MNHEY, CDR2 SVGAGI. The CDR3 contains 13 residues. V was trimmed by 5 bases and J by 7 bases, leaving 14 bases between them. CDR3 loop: CASSQNQAGGYTL. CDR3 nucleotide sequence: TGTGCCAGCAGTCAGAATCAGGCAGGTGGCTACACCCTC.

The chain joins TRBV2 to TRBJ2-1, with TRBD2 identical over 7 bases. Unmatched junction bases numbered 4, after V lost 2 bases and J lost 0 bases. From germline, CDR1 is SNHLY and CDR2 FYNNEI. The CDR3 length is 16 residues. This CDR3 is CASSERLALSYNEQFF. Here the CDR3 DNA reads TGTGCCAGCAGTGAACGACTAGCCCTCTCCTACAATGAGCAGTTCTTC.

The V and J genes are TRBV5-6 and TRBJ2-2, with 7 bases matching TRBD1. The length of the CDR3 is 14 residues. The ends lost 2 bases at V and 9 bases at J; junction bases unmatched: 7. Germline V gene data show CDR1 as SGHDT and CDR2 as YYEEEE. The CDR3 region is CASSLVDRARELFF. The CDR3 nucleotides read TGTGCCAGCAGCTTAGTAGACAGGGCAAGGGAGCTGTTTTTT.

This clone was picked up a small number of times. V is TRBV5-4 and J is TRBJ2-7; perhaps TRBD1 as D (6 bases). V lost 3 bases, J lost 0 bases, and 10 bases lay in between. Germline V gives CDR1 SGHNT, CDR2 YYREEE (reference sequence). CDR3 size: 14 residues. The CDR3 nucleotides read TGTGCCAGCAGCTCTTACAGGGACTCCTACGAGCAGTACTTC. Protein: CASSSYRDSYEQYF.

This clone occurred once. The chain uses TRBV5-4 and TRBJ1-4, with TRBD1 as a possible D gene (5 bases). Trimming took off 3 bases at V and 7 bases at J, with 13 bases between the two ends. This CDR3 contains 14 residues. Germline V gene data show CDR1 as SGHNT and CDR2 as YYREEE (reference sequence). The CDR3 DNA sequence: TGTGCCAGCAGCTCGGGAGGGGTCGGTGAAAAACTGTTTTTT. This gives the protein CASSSGGVGEKLFF.

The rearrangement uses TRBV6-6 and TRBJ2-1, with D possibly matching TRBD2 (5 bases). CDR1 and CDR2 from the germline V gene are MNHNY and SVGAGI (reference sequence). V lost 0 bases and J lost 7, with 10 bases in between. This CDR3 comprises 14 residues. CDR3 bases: TGTGCCAGCAGTTACTCGAAAGGGAGAAATGAGCAGTTCTTC. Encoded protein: CASSYSKGRNEQFF.

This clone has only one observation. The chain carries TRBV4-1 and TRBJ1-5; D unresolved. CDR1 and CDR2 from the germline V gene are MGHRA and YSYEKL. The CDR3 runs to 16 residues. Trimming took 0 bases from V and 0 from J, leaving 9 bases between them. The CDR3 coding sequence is TGCGCCAGCAGCCAAGAAACCGGTTATAGCAATCAGCCCCAGCATTTT. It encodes CASSQETGYSNQPQHF.

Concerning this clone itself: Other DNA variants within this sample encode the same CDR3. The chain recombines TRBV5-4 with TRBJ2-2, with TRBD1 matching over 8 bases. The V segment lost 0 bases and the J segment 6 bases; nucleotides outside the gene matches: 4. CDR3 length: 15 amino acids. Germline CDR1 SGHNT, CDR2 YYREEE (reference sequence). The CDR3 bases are TGTGCCAGCAGCTTGGGCGACAGGGGCGCCGGGGAGCTGTTTTTT. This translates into CASSLGDRGAGELFF.

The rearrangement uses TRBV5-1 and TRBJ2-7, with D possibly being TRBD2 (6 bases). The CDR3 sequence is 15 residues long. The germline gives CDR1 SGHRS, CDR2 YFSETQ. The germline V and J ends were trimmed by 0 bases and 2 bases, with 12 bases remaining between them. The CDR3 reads CASSLDGGSAYEQYF. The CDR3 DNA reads TGCGCCAGCAGCTTGGACGGGGGTAGCGCCTACGAGCAGTACTTC. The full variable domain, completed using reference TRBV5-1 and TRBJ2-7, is KAGVTQTPRYLIKTRGQQVTLSCSPISGHRSVSWYQQTPGQGLQFLFEYFSETQRNKGNFPGRFSGRQFSNSRSEMNVSTLELGDSALYLCASSLDGGSAYEQYFGPGTRLTVT.

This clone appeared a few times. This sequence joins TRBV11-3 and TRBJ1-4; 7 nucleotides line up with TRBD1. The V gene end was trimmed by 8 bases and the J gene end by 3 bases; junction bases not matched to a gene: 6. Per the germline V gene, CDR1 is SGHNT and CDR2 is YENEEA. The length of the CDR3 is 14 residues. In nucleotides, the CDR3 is TGTGCCAGCGCCCCAGGGGGGCCTAATGAAAAACTGTTTTTT. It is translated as CASAPGGPNEKLFF. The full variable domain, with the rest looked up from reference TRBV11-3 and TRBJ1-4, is EAGVVQSPRYKIIEKKQPVAFWCNPISGHNTLYWYLQNLGQGPELLIRYENEEAVDDSQLPKDRFSAERLKGVDSTLKIQPAELGDSAVYLCASAPGGPNEKLFFGSGTQLSVL.

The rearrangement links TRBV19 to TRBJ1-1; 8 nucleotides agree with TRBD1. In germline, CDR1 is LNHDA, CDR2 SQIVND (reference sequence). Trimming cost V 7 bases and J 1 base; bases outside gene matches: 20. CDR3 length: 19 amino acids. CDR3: CASTLDRVPTSTSNTEAFF. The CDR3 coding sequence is TGTGCCAGTACGCTGGACAGGGTACCTACCTCGACCTCGAACACTGAAGCTTTCTTT.

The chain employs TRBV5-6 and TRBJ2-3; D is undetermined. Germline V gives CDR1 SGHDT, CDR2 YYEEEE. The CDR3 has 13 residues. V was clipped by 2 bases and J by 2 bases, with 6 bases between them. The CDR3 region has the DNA TGTGCCAGCAGCTTACTGCTCACAGATACGCAGTATTTT. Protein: CASSLLLTDTQYF.

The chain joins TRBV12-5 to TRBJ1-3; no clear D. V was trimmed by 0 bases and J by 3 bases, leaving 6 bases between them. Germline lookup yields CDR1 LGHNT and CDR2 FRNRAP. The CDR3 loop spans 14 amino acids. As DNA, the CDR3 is TGTGCTAGTGGTTTGGTACGGGGTGGAAACACCATATATTTT. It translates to CASGLVRGGNTIYF.

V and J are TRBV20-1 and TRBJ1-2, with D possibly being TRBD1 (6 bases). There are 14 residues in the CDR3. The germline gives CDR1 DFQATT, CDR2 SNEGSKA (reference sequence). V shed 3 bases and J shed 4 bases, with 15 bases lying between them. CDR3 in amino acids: CSASMGQPSYGYTF. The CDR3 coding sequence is TGCAGTGCTAGTATGGGACAACCGTCCTATGGCTACACCTTC.

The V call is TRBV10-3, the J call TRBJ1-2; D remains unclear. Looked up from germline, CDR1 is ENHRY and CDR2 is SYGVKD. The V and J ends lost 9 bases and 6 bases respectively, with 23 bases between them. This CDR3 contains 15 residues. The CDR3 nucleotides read TGTGCCATTAGCTCGGGAGAAAGAATGGAGAATGGCTACACCTTC. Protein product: CAISSGERMENGYTF.

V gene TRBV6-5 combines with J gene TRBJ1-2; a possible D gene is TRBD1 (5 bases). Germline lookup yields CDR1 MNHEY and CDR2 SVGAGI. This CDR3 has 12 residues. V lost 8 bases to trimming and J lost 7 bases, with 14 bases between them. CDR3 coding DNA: TGTGCCAGCTTAGGGCAGGGTTCTGGCTACACCTTC. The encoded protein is CASLGQGSGYTF.

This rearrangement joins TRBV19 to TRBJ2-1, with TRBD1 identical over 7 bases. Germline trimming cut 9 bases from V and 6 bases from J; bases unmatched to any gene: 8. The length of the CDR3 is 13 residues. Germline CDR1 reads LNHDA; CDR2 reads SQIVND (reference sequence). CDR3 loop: CASGQALFNEQFF. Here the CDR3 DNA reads TGTGCCAGCGGACAGGCGCTCTTCAATGAGCAGTTCTTC.